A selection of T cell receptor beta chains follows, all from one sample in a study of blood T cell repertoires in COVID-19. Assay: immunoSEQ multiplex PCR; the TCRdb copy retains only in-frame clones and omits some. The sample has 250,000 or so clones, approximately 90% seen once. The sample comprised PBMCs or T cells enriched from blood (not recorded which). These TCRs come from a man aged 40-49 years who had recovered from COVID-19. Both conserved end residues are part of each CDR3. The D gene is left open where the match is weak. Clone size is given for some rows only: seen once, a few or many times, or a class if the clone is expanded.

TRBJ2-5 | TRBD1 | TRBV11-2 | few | CASSRDRQETQYF | TGTGCCAGCAGCAGGGACAGACAAGAGACCCAGTACTTC
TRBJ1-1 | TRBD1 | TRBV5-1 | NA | CASSLDRTGVTEAFF | TGCGCCAGCAGCTTGGACCGGACAGGGGTCACTGAAGCTTTCTTT
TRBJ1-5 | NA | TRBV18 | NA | CASSPRVALNQPQHF | TGTGCCAGCTCACCGCGGGTTGCCCTCAATCAGCCCCAGCATTTT
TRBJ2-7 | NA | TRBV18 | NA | CASSPLEGEQYF | TGTGCCAGCTCACCTCTTGAGGGAGAGCAGTACTTC
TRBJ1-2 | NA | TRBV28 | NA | CASSSGVDYGYTF | TGTGCCAGCAGTTCAGGGGTAGACTATGGCTACACCTTC
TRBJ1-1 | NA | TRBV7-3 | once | CASSPSVGSVNTEAFF | TGTGCCAGCAGCCCAAGCGTGGGTTCGGTGAACACTGAAGCTTTCTTT
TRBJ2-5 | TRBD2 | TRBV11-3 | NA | CASSPGLAQETQYF | TGTGCCAGCAGCCCGGGACTAGCCCAAGAGACCCAGTACTTC
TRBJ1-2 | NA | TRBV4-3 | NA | CASSQATTGTNYGYTF | TGCGCCAGCAGCCAAGCAACCACAGGGACGAACTATGGCTACACCTTC
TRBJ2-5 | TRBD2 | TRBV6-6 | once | CASSYSRRTSDETQYF | TGTGCCAGCAGTTACTCGAGGCGGACTAGCGATGAGACCCAGTACTTC
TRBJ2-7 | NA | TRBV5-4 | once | CASSLPVPYEQYF | TGTGCCAGCAGCTTGCCAGTTCCCTACGAGCAGTACTTC
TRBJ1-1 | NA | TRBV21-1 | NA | CATKRGRGDATEAFF | TGTGCCACCAAAAGGGGGCGGGGAGACGCCACTGAAGCTTTCTTT
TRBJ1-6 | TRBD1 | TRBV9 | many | CASSPGQGGSPLHF | TGTGCCAGCAGCCCTGGACAGGGAGGGTCACCCCTCCACTTT
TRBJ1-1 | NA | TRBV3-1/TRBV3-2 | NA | CASSSTGGIPEAFF | TGTGCCAGCAGTTCGACAGGTGGAATCCCTGAAGCTTTCTTT
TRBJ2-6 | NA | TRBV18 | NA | CASSPRVGEAGANVLTF | TGTGCCAGCTCACCACGGGTAGGGGAGGCTGGGGCCAACGTCCTGACTTTC
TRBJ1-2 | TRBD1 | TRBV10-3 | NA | CAISEFLHKQGAGSYGYTF | TGTGCCATCAGTGAGTTCCTCCACAAACAGGGGGCCGGGAGTTATGGCTACACCTTC
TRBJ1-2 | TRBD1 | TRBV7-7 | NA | CASSPRDRGLNYYGYTF | TGTGCTAGCAGCCCCCGGGACAGGGGGCTAAACTACTATGGCTACACCTTC
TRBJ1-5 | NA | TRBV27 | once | CASSSHNQPQHF | TGTGCCAGCAGTTCCCACAATCAGCCCCAGCATTTT
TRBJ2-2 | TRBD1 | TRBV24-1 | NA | CATPGQGATGELFF | TGTGCCACCCCCGGACAGGGTGCCACCGGGGAGCTGTTTTTT
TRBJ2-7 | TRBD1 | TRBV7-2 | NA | CASSFDRASDEQYF | TGTGCCAGCAGCTTCGACAGGGCTTCTGACGAGCAGTACTTC
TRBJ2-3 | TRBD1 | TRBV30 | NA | CAWSRQGGADTQYF | TGTGCCTGGAGTCGACAGGGGGGGGCAGATACGCAGTATTTT
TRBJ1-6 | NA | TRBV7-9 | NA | CASSRTAYNSPLHF | TGTGCCAGCAGCCGGACAGCCTATAATTCACCCCTCCACTTT
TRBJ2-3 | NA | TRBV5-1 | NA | CASSLVGAGFSTDTQYF | TGCGCCAGCAGCTTGGTGGGGGCGGGTTTTAGCACAGATACGCAGTATTTT
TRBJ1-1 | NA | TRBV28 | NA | CASSLQVTTEAFF | TGTGCCAGCAGTTTACAGGTGACCACTGAAGCTTTCTTT
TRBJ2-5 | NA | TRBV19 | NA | CASSPTGSSETQYF | TGTGCCAGTAGTCCGACGGGATCTTCAGAGACCCAGTACTTC
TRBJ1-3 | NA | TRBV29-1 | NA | CSVVRAGNTIYF | TGCAGCGTGGTTCGGGCTGGAAACACCATATATTTT
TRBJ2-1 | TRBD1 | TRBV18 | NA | CASSPLQGVDEQFF | TGTGCCAGCTCACCACTACAGGGGGTGGATGAGCAGTTCTTC
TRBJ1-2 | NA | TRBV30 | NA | CAWSPRFSGSYTF | TGTGCCTGGAGCCCAAGGTTCTCGGGGAGCTACACCTTC
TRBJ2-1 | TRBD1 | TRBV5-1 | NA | CASSVTGGASYNEQFF | TGCGCCAGCAGCGTCACAGGGGGCGCGTCCTACAATGAGCAGTTCTTC
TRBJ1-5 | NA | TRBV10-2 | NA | CASSESPRANQPQHF | TGCGCCAGCAGTGAGTCCCCCAGGGCCAATCAGCCCCAGCATTTT
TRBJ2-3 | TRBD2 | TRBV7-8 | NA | CAVEGLAAPVGTDTQYF | TGTGCAGTAGAGGGGCTAGCGGCGCCGGTCGGCACAGATACGCAGTATTTT
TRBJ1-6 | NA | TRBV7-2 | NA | CASSLGWSPGLHF | TGTGCCAGCAGCTTAGGCTGGAGCCCCGGCCTCCACTTT
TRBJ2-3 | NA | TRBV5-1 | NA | CASSPQGDSDTQYF | TGCGCCAGCAGCCCTCAGGGGGACTCAGATACGCAGTATTTT
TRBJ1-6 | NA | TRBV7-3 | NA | CASSFEGGNSPLHF | TGTGCCAGCAGCTTCGAAGGGGGTAATTCACCCCTCCACTTT
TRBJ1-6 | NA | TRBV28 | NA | CASRGVGAGFPLHF | TGTGCCAGCAGAGGCGTCGGGGCGGGGTTTCCCCTCCACTTT
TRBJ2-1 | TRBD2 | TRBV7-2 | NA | CASSLGSGGMSSYNEQFF | TGTGCCAGCAGCTTAGGTAGCGGGGGGATGAGCTCCTACAATGAGCAGTTCTTC
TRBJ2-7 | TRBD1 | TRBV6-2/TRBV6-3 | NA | CASSKTRDSYEQYF | TGTGCCAGCAGTAAGACCCGGGACAGCTACGAGCAGTACTTC
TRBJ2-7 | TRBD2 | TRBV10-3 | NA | CAISPGLAGGEQYF | TGTGCCATCAGCCCGGGACTAGCGGGAGGTGAGCAGTACTTC
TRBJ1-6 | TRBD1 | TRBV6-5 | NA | CASSGQGETPLHF | TGTGCCAGCAGCGGACAGGGGGAAACACCCCTCCACTTT
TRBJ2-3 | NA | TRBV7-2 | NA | CASSFSGRTDTQYF | TGTGCCAGCAGCTTTAGCGGACGCACAGATACGCAGTATTTT
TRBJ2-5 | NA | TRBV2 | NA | CASKLGRQVQETQYF | TGTGCCAGCAAACTCGGCAGGCAGGTACAAGAGACCCAGTACTTC